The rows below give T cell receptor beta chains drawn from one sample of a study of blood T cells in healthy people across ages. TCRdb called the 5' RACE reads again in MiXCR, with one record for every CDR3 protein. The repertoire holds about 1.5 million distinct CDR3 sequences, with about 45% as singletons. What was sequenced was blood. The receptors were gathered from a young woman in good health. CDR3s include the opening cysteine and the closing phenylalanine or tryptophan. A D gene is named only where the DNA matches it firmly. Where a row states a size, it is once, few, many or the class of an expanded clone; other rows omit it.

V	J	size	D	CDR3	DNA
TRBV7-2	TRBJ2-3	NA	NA	CASSQEPGYTDTQYF	TGTGCCAGCAGCCAGGAGCCCGGGTACACAGATACGCAGTATTTT
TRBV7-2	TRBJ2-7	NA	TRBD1	CASSPRRDRNHEQYF	TGTGCCAGCAGCCCTAGAAGGGACAGGAACCACGAGCAGTACTTC
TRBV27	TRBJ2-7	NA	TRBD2	CASSTRAGGHYEQYF	TGTGCCAGCAGTACCCGGGCGGGGGGTCACTACGAGCAGTACTTC
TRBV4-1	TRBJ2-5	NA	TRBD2	CASSQEPSGTPQYF	TGCGCCAGCAGCCAAGAGCCTAGCGGGACGCCCCAGTACTTC
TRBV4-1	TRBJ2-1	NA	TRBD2	CASSQVLAGELGQQFF	TGCGCCAGCAGCCAAGTACTAGCGGGAGAACTGGGTCAGCAGTTCTTC
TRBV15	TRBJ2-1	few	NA	CATSRSPGEQFF	TGTGCCACCAGCAGGTCTCCGGGTGAGCAGTTCTTC
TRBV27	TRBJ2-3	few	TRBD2	CASSSGTSGRLDTQYF	TGTGCCAGCAGTTCCGGGACTAGCGGGAGATTAGATACGCAGTATTTT
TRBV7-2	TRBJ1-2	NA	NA	CASSPNPGTQNLYGYTF	TGTGCCAGCAGCCCGAACCCCGGGACCCAAAACTTATATGGCTACACCTTC
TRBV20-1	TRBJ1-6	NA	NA	CSASREYNSPLHF	TGCAGTGCCTCGAGGGAGTATAATTCACCCCTCCACTTT
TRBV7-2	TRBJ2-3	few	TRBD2	CASSARRGSADTQYF	TGTGCCAGCAGCGCCAGGCGGGGGAGTGCAGATACGCAGTATTTT
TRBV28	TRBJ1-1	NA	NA	CASITPGRGEAFF	TGTGCCAGCATTACCCCGGGGCGCGGCGAAGCTTTCTTT